These 2 T cell receptor beta chains share one sample of origin, sequenced in a study of glioma-infiltrating T cells. Using RNA template, CDR3s of TCR alpha and beta were amplified with iRepertoire arm-PCR. TCRdb used MiXCR to reprocess the multiplex PCR reads, holding one entry per CDR3 protein. This sample has a few hundred thousand distinct CDR3 sequences, with around 45% found just once. Specimen: glioma tissue, nonneoplastic brain tissue, or PBMCs (not recorded which). These receptors originate from a human donor with low-grade glioma or glioblastoma, undergoing nonglioma brain surgery, or in good health (not recorded which).

This clonotype was counted only a few times. This sequence joins TRBV10-2 and TRBJ2-5, with TRBD2 matching 14 bases. V lost 7 bases and J lost 5; bases outside the gene matches: 3. The CDR3 runs to 14 residues. CDR1 and CDR2 (germline): WSHSY, SAAADI. CDR3 coding DNA: TGCGCCAGCACCGGGACTAGCGGGAGTGAGACCCAGTACTTC. It specifies CASTGTSGSETQYF.

This chain uses TRBV20-1 with TRBJ2-1, with 9 bases lining up with TRBD2. Germline V gene sequence: CDR1 DFQATT, CDR2 SNEGSKA (reference sequence). The V gene end was trimmed by 0 bases and the J gene end by 1 base; junction bases not matched to a gene: 7. The CDR3 contains 17 residues. CDR3 DNA: TGCAGTGCTAGAGATTGGGGACTAGCCGTGTCCTACAATGAGCAGTTCTTC. Translated: CSARDWGLAVSYNEQFF.